These 5 T cell receptor beta chains came from one sample sequenced in a study of memory CD4+ T cells and cytomegalovirus serostatus. Single viable CD3+CD4+CD8-CD45RO+ cells were sorted as the memory CD4+ T cells. Repertoires were generated with immunoSEQ multiplex PCR, while TCRdb's copy carries only in-frame clones and drops some. The sample has about 61,000 clones; over 60% are singletons. The material sequenced was memory CD4+ T cells from blood. The receptor source for this set is an adult in good health and CMV-seronegative. Some clones in this sample may be carry-over from other donors' samples.

J is TRBJ2-2 and V is TRBV27, with D possibly matching TRBD1 (6 bases). Germline-derived CDR1 and CDR2 are MNHEY and SMNVEV (reference sequence). V was trimmed by 2 bases and J by 4 bases, leaving 14 bases between them. There are 16 residues in the CDR3. CDR3 sequence: CASSLGTGMGTGELFF. CDR3 DNA: TGTGCCAGCAGTTTAGGAACAGGGATGGGCACCGGGGAGCTGTTTTTT.

This sequence joins TRBV23-1 and TRBJ1-5; D is ambiguous. TRBV23-1 is an ORF for which the function is uncertain. V lost 1 base, J lost 9 bases, and 4 bases lay in between. This CDR3 has 11 residues. CDR3 region: CASSQFGPQHF. In DNA form, the CDR3 reads TGCGCCAGCAGTCAATTCGGGCCCCAGCATTTT.

The chain links TRBV18 to TRBJ1-4; the match to TRBD1 covers 8 bases. CDR1 is KGHSH, CDR2 LQKENI, per germline. This CDR3 is built from 15 residues. The V segment lost 3 bases and the J segment 8 bases; nucleotides outside the gene matches: 8. This chain's CDR3 is CASSPLTGEREKLFF. The CDR3 DNA reads as TGTGCCAGCTCACCTTTGACAGGGGAAAGAGAAAAACTGTTTTTT.

The gene calls are TRBV29-1 and TRBJ2-2; 7 bases are shared with TRBD1. The junction had 16 bases not matched to a gene; V was cut back by 7 bases and J by 8 bases. From germline, CDR1 is SQVTM and CDR2 ANQGSEA. The CDR3 runs 15 residues. The CDR3 sequence: CSASRTGFQPGELFF. Here the CDR3 DNA reads TGCAGCGCAAGTAGGACAGGATTCCAACCAGGGGAGCTGTTTTTT.

The V call is TRBV27, the J call TRBJ1-6; possibly TRBD1 for D (5 bases). The CDR3 runs 15 residues. Germline V lookup: CDR1 MNHEY, CDR2 SMNVEV (reference sequence). Between the trimmed V and J ends, which lost 7 bases and 14 bases, there was a span of 24 bases. The CDR3 DNA sequence: TGTGCCAGCACGAGGTCAGGATCCCCAGAGGGGACCCTCCACTTT. It translates to CASTRSGSPEGTLHF.